This T cell receptor (beta chain) derives from a study of cytomegalovirus exposure and HLA in healthy donors. Study-wide results and caveats: Associated with cytomegalovirus, according to the listing, were around 160 TCR beta chains. The TCR clusters that emerged in the first cohort tended, a later analysis found, to co-occur in the approximately 110 validation repertoires. A few CMV-associated chains proved CMV antigen-specific in vitro. Many donors shared some public TCRs, even though most TCR sequences were rare.

The V gene lost 4 bases and the J gene lost 0 bases, with 16 bases spanning the gap. The CDR3 has 18 residues. The germline V gene encodes CDR1 SGHNT and CDR2 YENEEA. The data were produced by immunoSEQ multiplex PCR, yet TCRdb's version contains in-frame clones alone and is incomplete. The profile shows some 83,000 clones, 94% of them singletons. Note on this clone: Its antigen is undetermined.

The source material was PBMCs. The receptor's source is a woman aged 18-29 years in good health and CMV-seronegative. The chain joins TRBV11-3 to TRBJ2-6; D gene uncertain. The CDR3 DNA follows: TGTGCCAGCAGCTCGCACCTGACACTTCCCTCTGGGGCCAACGTCCTGACTTTC. It is translated as CASSSHLTLPSGANVLTF.